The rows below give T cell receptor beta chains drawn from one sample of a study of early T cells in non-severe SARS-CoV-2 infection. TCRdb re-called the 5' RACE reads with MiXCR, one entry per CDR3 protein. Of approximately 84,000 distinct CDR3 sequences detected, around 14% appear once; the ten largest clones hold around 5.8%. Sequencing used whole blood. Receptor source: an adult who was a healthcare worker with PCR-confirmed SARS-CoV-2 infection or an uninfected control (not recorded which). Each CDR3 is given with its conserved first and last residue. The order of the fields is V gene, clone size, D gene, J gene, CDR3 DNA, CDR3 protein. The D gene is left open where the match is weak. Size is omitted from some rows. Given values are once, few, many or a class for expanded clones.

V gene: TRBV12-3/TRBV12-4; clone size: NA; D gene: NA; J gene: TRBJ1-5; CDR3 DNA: TGTGCCAGCAGCGGGTGGGGAAGCAATCAGCCCCAGCATTTT; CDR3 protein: CASSGWGSNQPQHF
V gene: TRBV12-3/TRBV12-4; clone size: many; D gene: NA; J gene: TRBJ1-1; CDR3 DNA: TGTGCCAGCAGTTTAAGGGATCAAGAAGCTTTCTTT; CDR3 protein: CASSLRDQEAFF
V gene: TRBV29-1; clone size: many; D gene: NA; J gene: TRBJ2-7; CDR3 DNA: TGCAGCGTTGTGCGAGGCCCCGAGCAGTACTTC; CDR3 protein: CSVVRGPEQYF
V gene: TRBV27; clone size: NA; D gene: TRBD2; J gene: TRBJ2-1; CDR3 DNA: TGTGCCAGCAGTTTCCTAGCGGGAGGCTCCTACAATGAGCAGTTCTTC; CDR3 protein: CASSFLAGGSYNEQFF
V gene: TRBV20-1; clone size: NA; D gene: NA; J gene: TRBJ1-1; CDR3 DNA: TGCAGTACGATTACTGCTATGAACACTGAAGCTTTCTTT; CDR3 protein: CSTITAMNTEAFF
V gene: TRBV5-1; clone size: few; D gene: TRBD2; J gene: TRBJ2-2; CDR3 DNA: TGCGCCAGCAGCTCCCAGCGGGAGAACACCGGGGAGCTGTTTTTT; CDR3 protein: CASSSQRENTGELFF
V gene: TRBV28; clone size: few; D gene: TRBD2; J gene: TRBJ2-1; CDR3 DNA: TGTGCCAGCAGTTTATTTAGCGGGAGAGAGTTCTTC; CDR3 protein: CASSLFSGREFF
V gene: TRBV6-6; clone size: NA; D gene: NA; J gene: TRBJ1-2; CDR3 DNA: TGTGCCAGCAGTTACGGGGACCGGGGTCGTGGCTACACCTTC; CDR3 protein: CASSYGDRGRGYTF
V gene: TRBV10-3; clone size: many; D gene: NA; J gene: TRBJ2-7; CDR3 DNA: TGTGCCATCAGTGATCTGGAGAACTCCTACGAGCAGTACTTC; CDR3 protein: CAISDLENSYEQYF
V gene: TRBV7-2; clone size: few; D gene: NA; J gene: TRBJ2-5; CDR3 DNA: TGTGCCAGCAGACAGAGAGGACCCCACGAAGAGACCCAGTACTTC; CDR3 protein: CASRQRGPHEETQYF
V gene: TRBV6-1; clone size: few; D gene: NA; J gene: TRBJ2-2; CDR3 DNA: TGTGCCAGCAGGGGTGCAGGGCCCGGGGAGCTGTTTTTT; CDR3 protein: CASRGAGPGELFF
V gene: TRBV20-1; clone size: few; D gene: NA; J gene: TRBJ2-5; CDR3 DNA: TGCAGTGCGTACGAGGGGGTCGGAGAGACCCAGTACTTC; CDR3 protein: CSAYEGVGETQYF
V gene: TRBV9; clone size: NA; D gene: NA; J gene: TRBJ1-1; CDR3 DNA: TGTGCCAGCAGCGTAGGAGGGGACACTGAAGCTTTCTTT; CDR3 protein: CASSVGGDTEAFF
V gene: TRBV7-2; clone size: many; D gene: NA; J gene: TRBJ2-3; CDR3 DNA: TGTGCCAGCAGCTTCGTGGTCGCAGATACGCAGTATTTT; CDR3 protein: CASSFVVADTQYF
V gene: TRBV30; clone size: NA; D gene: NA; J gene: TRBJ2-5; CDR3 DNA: TGTGCCTGGAGTGTCCTAGCCGTGGAGACCCAGTACTTC; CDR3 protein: CAWSVLAVETQYF
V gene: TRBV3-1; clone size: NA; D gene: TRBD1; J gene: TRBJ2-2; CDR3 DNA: TGTGCCAGCAGCCGACAGGGCGGTGGGGAGCTGTTTTTT; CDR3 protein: CASSRQGGGELFF
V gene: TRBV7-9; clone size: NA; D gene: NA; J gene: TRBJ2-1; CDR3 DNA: TGTGCCAGCAGCCTTCCCGGGACTTTTTACAATGAGCAGTTCTTC; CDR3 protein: CASSLPGTFYNEQFF
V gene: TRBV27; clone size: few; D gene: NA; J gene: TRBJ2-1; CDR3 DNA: TGTGCCAGCAGTTTAATCCCGTTAAGATCCTACAATGAGCAGTTCTTC; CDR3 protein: CASSLIPLRSYNEQFF
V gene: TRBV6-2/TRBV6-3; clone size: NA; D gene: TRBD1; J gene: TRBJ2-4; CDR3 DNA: TGTGCCAGCAGTCGAGCAGGGGGTCCCATTCAGTACTTC; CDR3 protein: CASSRAGGPIQYF
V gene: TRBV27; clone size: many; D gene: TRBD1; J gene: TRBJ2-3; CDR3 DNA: TGTGCCAGCAGTTTTAAGGGACAGGGCACAGATACGCAGTATTTT; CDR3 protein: CASSFKGQGTDTQYF
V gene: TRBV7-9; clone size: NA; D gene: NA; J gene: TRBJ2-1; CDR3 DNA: TGTGCCAGCAGCGAAGGGATACCCCTATCCTACAATGAGCAGTTCTTC; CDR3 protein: CASSEGIPLSYNEQFF
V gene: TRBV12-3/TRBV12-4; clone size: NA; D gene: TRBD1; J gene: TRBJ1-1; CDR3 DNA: TGTGCCAGCAGTTTTTCAGGGGGATCTGAAGCTTTCTTT; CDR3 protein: CASSFSGGSEAFF
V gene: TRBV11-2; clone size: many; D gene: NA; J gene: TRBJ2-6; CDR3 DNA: TGTGCCAGCAGCTTACAGGCTGGGGCCAACGTCCTGACTTTC; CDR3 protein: CASSLQAGANVLTF
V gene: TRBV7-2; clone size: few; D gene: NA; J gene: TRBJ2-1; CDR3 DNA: TGTGCCAGCAGCTTAAGGCGGGAACAATACAATGAGCAGTTCTTC; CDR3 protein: CASSLRREQYNEQFF
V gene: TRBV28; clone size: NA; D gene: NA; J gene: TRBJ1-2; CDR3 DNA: TGTGCCAGCAGTGACAGTCTAGCGGATGGCTACACCTTC; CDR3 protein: CASSDSLADGYTF
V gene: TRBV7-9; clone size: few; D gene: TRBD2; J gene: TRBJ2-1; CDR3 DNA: TGTGCCAGCAGCTCTGGAACTAGCGGGACTAACTACAATGAGCAGTTCTTC; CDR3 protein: CASSSGTSGTNYNEQFF
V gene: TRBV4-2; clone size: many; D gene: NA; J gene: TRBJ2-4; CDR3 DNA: TGTGCCAGCAGCCAAGATGAGAGAAGGGGCATTCAGTACTTC; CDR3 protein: CASSQDERRGIQYF
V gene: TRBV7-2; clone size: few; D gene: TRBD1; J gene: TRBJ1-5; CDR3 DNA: TGTGCCAGCAGCTGGGGACAGGCGGCTCAGCCCCAGCATTTT; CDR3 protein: CASSWGQAAQPQHF
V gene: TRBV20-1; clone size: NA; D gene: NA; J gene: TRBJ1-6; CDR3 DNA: TGCAGTGCCAACAGGGAAGTAGAGACACCCCTCCACTTT; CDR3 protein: CSANREVETPLHF
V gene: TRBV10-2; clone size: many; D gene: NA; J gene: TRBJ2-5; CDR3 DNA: TGCGCCAGCCGGGGGCTCCTTGAGACCCAGTACTTC; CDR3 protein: CASRGLLETQYF
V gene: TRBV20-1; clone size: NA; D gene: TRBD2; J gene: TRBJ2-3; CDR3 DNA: TGCAGTGCTAGAGCGGGAGGGAGAGATACGCAGTATTTT; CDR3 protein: CSARAGGRDTQYF
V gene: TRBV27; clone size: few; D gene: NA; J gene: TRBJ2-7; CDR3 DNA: TGTGCCAGCAGTTTGACGGGGCTGGGACTGGGCGAGCAGTACTTC; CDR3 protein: CASSLTGLGLGEQYF
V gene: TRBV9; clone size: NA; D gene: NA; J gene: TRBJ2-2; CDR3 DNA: TGTGCCAGCAGCAATACCGGGACGGATCTGTTTTTT; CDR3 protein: CASSNTGTDLFF
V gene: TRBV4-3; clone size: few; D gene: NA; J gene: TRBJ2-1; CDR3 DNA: TGCGCCAGCAGCCAAGAAGGGGGCGGACTACGATACAATGAGCAGTTCTTC; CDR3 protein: CASSQEGGGLRYNEQFF
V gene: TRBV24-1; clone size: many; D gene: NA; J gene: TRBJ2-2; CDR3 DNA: TGTGCCACCAGTGATATGTACACCGGGGAGCTGTTTTTT; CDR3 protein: CATSDMYTGELFF
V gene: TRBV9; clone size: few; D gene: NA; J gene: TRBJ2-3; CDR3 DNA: TGTGCCAGCAGCGTAGCTCCCACAGATACGCAGTATTTT; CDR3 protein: CASSVAPTDTQYF
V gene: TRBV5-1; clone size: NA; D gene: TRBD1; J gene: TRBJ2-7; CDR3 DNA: TGCGCCAGCAGCTTGCCCGGGACAGGAGGTAACGAGCAGTACTTC; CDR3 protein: CASSLPGTGGNEQYF
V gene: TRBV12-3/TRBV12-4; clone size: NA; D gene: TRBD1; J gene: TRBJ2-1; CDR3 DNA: TGTGCCAGCGGTGCTGGACAGGGCCATGAGCAGTTCTTC; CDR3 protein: CASGAGQGHEQFF
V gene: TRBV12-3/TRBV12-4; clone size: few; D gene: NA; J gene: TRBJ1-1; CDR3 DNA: TGTGCCAGCAGTTTAAACTTTGAAGCTTTCTTT; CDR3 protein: CASSLNFEAFF
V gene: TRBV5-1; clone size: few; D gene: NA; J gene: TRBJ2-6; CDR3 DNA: TGCGCCAGCAGCCCGGGGCCCCAGGCCAACGTCCTGACTTTC; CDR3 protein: CASSPGPQANVLTF
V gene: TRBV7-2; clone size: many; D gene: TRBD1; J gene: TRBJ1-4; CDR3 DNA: TGTGCCAGCAGCAGCAGACAGGGCCTTAATGAAAAACTGTTTTTT; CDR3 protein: CASSSRQGLNEKLFF
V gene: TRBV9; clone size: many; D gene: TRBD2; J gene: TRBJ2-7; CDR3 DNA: TGTGCCAGCAGCGTAGGACTAGCGGGGGGACTGGGGCAGTACTTC; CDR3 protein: CASSVGLAGGLGQYF
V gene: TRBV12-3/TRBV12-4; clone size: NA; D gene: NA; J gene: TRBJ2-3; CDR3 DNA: TGTGCCAGCAGTTTCGCCGTTGGCAGCCTGACAGATACGCAGTATTTT; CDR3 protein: CASSFAVGSLTDTQYF
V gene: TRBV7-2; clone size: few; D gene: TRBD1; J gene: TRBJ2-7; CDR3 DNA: TGTGCCAGCAGCTTCGGGACAGGGGGCTACGAGCAGTACTTC; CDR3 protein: CASSFGTGGYEQYF
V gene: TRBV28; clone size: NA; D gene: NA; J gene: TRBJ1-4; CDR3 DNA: TGTGCCAGCAGTTCCACCGGGACTCGGGGAGAAAAACTGTTTTTT; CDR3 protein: CASSSTGTRGEKLFF
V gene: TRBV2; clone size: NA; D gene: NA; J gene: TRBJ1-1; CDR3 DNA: TGTGCCAGCAGGGACACCAACACTGAAGCTTTCTTT; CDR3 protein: CASRDTNTEAFF
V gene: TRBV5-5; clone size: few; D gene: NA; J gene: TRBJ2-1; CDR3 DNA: TGTGCCAGCAGCTTGAGTGGAGCGCCGGACTCTCTCTTC; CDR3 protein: CASSLSGAPDSLF
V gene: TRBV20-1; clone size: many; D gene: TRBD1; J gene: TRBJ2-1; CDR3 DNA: TGCAGTGCCGGGACAGGGGAGGTAGAGCAGTTCTTC; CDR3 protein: CSAGTGEVEQFF
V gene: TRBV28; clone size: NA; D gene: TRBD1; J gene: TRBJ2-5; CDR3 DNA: TGTGCCAGCAGTCCGAGATTGACAGGGCTGGAGACCCAGTACTTC; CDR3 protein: CASSPRLTGLETQYF
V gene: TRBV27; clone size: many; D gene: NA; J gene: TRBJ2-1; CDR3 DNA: TGTGCCACACAACGAATTAGCTCCTACAATGAGCAGTTCTTC; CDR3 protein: CATQRISSYNEQFF
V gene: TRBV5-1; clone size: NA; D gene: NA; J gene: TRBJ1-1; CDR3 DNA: TGCGCCAGCAGCACCCAAACCGGGGACACTGAAGCTTTCTTT; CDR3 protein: CASSTQTGDTEAFF
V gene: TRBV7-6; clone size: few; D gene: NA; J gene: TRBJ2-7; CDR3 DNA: TGTGCCAGCAGCTTAGGGGCAGGGGCCCCCTACGAGCAGTACTTC; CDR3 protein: CASSLGAGAPYEQYF
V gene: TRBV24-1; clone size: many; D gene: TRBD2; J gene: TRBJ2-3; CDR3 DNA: TGTGCCACCAGTGATTTTGCGGCGGGAGGACTCACAGATACGCAGTATTTT; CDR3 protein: CATSDFAAGGLTDTQYF
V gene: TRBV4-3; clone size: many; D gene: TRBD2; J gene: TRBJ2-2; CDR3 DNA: TGCGCCAGCAGCCAAGCCCCGGGACTAGCGGGAGTGGGAACCGGGGAGCTGTTTTTT; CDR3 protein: CASSQAPGLAGVGTGELFF
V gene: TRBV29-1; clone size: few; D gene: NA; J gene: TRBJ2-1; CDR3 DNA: TGCAGCGTTGTCCTCAGCGGGACAGGTCGTGTCGAGCAGTTCTTC; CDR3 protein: CSVVLSGTGRVEQFF
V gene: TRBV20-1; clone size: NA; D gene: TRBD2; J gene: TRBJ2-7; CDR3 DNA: TGCAGTGCGGAAGCCTTAGGGGAGGGTGACGAGCAGTACTTC; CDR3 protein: CSAEALGEGDEQYF
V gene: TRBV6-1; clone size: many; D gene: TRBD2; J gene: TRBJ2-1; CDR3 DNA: TGTGCCAGCAGTGAAGCAGCGGGAGGTTACAATGAGCAGTTCTTC; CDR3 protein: CASSEAAGGYNEQFF
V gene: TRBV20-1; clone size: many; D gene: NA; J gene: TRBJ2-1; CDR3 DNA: TGCAGTGCGGGCGCCGGGCCCGAGCAGTTCTTC; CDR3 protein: CSAGAGPEQFF
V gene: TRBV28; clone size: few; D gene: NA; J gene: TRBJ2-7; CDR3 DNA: TGTGCCAGTACTAGGGGGGTGCGGCAGCAGTACTTC; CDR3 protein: CASTRGVRQQYF